One T cell receptor (beta chain) is described in this entry. This clonotype was counted at least ten times. The specificity of this receptor is unknown. There are no base qualities to consult, and no much larger clone falls within one base. Libraries were made using PCR. TCRdb names Illumina HiSeq 4000 as the instrument used. Preparation of bulk TCR libraries followed a previously described approach, with the TCR primers listed in Table S5. The Qiagen AllPrep DNA/RNA kit was used to purify total RNA. Before any analysis, reads coming from multiple sequencing runs of the same library were combined into one pool. The authors' analysis ran thus. Reads were retained only if the reads had an exact TCR constant sequence, and the retained reads were trimmed to 150 nt and grouped according to their 12-nt molecular barcodes. Within each barcode group, reads were sub-clustered at a 15% Levenshtein threshold, and quality-weighted consensus sequences were built per RNA molecule. Non-functional sequences were removed, as were lower-count sequences one edit away from another. Barcode sub-clusters with fewer than 20% of the maximum read count were removed, based on fitting two negative binomial distributions. TCRdb cleaned the public reads at Q25 with fastp, built clones with MiXCR and kept in-frame beta chains. Identical CDR3 proteins give one entry, which carries the most common genes and DNA. None of the V and J calls come from the authors' own analysis; TCRdb made them. This sample is represented by 62,000 or so distinct CDR3 sequences; about a sixth of them were singletons. The top ten clonotypes cover over 1.3% of the sample.

The data were taken from a study of molecular identifiers for immune sequencing clone quantification (dated by TCRdb to 2016 to 2018). General notes on the study: For a replicate experiment, the RNA from either about 20,000 or 100,000 naive CD8 T cells was divided into five aliquots, and four of those aliquots went on to sequencing. This methods study used CD8 T cells to benchmark TCR RNA copy counting and molecular-identifier clustering-based TCR repertoire sequencing (MIDCIRS).

Libraries of naive CD8 T cells were built from anywhere between about 20,000 and 1,000,000 sorted cells, with 10%, 30% or 50% of the purified RNA used. Naive CD8 T cells, defined as CD8+CD4-CCR7+CD45RA+, were FACS-sorted into RLT Plus buffer on a BD FACSAria II. Detection sensitivity was tested by spiking Jurkat RNA equal to over 8 TCR copies' worth into samples containing roughly 19,000-1,100,000 naive CD8 T cells. Enrichment of CD8 T cells was done with RosetteSep CD8+ T Cell Enrichment Cocktail plus Ficoll-Paque, and ACK red cell lysis came afterward. At the junction V is shortened by 0 bases and J by 6 bases, with 15 bases in between. Including cysteine and phenylalanine, the CDR3 has 15 amino acids. Just the 45-base CDR3 DNA is kept, in frame starting at base 1. As encoded in the germline V gene (reference sequence), CDR1 is DFQATT while CDR2 is SNEGSKA. Broad study findings and their caveats: Without barcode sub-clustering, chimeric consensus sequences inflated TCR diversity; chimeras reached as high as 47%. Spiked-in Jurkat TCR RNA equal to a single cell's worth was reported to be detectable even within 1,100,000 naive CD8 T cells. Clones above 20 RNA copies held over 97% of molecules in CMV-specific effector cells but under 1% in naive cells. Naive libraries contained spiked-in Jurkat TCR RNA (approximately 10 copies' worth), which is not part of the donor repertoire. Modeling indicated about 3 TCR RNA copies recovered per cell, compared with around 9.8 by digital PCR, which implies a capture efficiency of 25% to 35%. The sizes of highly expanded clones could end up underestimated when identical TCR molecules share a barcode.

Sample: naive CD8+ T cells from blood, with Jurkat cell RNA spiked in. The sample's cell subset or site label is to be understood as: FACS-sorted CD8+CD4-CCR7+CD45RA+ naive T cells. Recombination joined TRBV20-1 with TRBJ2-1, with a tentative D gene TRBD1 over 6 matching bases. The sequence was obtained from a human donor in good health. Some libraries in this study had Jurkat cell RNA spiked in. The bases are TGCAGTGCTAGAGATCCAGGGGTGAACTTCAATGAGCAGTTCTTC. Translated, it gives CSARDPGVNFNEQFF.